This TCR beta chain is drawn from a study of T cell responses to AZD1222 COVID-19 vaccine. Trimming took 8 bases from V and 0 from J, leaving 16 bases between them. The CDR3 runs to 14 residues. In germline, CDR1 is GTSNPN, CDR2 SVGIG (reference sequence). The method was immunoSEQ multiplex PCR; TCRdb's version includes in-frame clones alone and lacks a portion of them. The data contain under 140,000 clones, around 82% of them singletons. Only one count was recorded for this clone. This chain uses TRBV30 with TRBJ1-1; TRBD1 is a possible D gene (5 bases). The sample consisted of peripheral blood, taken on day 0 of AZD1222 vaccination. This receptor was obtained from an adult in good health. CDR3 protein: CAALTGHLNTEAFF. The CDR3 nucleotides read TGTGCCGCACTTACAGGACATTTGAACACTGAAGCTTTCTTT. Supplemented by reference TRBV30 and TRBJ1-1, the full variable domain reads SQTIHQWPATLVQPVGSPLSLECTVEGTSNPNLYWYRQAAGRGLQLLFYSVGIGQISSEVPQNLSASRPQDRQFILSSKKLLLSDSGFYLCAALTGHLNTEAFFGQGTRLTVV.